This T cell receptor beta chain emerged from a study of Tregs in tolerant kidney transplant recipients. The CDR3 has 14 amino acids. Germline V gene sequence: CDR1 MNHNS, CDR2 SASEGT. Trimming took off 7 bases at V and 3 bases at J, with 16 bases between the two ends. Clones were sequenced by immunoSEQ multiplex PCR, and TCRdb holds only the in-frame ones, with some missing. This sample has about 64,000 clones, with more than 70% found just once. Whole-study results and caveats: The most relevant donor-specific Treg TCRbeta repertoire apparently came from expansion with activated donor B cells. Antigen-driven expansion was suggested because donor-specific Tregs expanded more than all Tregs in tolerant patients.

The nonmyeloablative bone marrow transplants came from related graft donors, with transient mixed chimerism. Comment on this clone: Its antigen is not known.

This sequence originates from a human patient who received a combined kidney and bone marrow transplant. Some of these T cells may belong to the graft donor. The chain couples TRBV6-1 to TRBJ2-7; weak D call: TRBD1 (6 bases). The material sequenced was CD4+ T cells from blood (PBMCs), taken 6 months after the transplant. CDR3 amino acids: CASMPGQNIYEQYF. The CDR3 region has the DNA TGTGCCAGCATGCCGGGACAAAATATCTACGAGCAGTACTTC.